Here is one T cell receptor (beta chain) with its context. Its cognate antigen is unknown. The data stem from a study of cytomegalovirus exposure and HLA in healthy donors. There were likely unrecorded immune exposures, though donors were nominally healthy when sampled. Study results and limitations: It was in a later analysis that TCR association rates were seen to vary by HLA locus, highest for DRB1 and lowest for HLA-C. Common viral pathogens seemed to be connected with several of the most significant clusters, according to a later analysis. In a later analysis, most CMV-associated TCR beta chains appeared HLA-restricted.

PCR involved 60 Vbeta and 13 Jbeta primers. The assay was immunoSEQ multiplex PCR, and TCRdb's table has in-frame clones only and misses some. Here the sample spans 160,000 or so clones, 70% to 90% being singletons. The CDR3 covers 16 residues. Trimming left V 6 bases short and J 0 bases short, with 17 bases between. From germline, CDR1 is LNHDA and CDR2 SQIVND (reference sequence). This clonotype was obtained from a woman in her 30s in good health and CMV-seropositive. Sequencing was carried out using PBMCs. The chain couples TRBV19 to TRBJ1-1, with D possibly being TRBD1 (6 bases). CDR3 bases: TGTGCCAGTAGACGGCTACCTCAGGGGATGAACACTGAAGCTTTCTTT. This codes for CASRRLPQGMNTEAFF.